The sequence of this T cell receptor (beta chain) was determined in a study of T cells after yellow fever vaccination. Study-level results: After the booster, 96% of CD4 and 88% of CD8 primary-response clones were re-detected.

A word on this clonotype: Antigen unknown.

A universal primer site and UMIs were added as TCR cDNA was made by 5'RACE template switching. MiXCR was run by TCRdb on the 5' RACE reads, yielding one entry per CDR3 protein. The profile shows some 560,000 distinct CDR3 sequences, roughly a sixth of them singletons. The sample in question was PBMCs, obtained 4 to 6 days after the first yellow fever vaccination. The receptor was derived from a man aged 18 to 30 who received the YFV17D yellow fever vaccine.

The chain's CDR3 is CASTEGALAKNIQYF. The CDR3 nucleotides are TGTGCCAGCACGGAGGGAGCCCTAGCCAAAAACATTCAGTACTTC. V usage is TRBV9 and J usage is TRBJ2-4, with D possibly being TRBD2 (6 bases). CDR1 is SGDLS, CDR2 YYNGEE, per germline. This CDR3 is built from 15 residues. The germline V and J ends were trimmed by 6 bases and 0 bases, with 13 bases remaining between them.